The present T cell receptor beta chain was sequenced within a study of graft-versus-host responses after intestinal transplantation. Germline V lookup: CDR1 SEHNR, CDR2 FQNEAQ (reference sequence). The CDR3 totals 15 residues. With 5 bases clipped from V and 8 bases from J, the junction kept 11 bases outside the gene matches. About this clone itself: Its antigen is not identified. The sample holds other DNA sequences that translate to the same CDR3.

Here immunoSEQ multiplex PCR was the method, and the copy in TCRdb shows in-frame clones only, minus some. The data hold approximately 90,000 clones, with around 93% observed a single time. Sequencing was performed on unstimulated CD8+ T cells sorted from spleen or lymph node cells, taken before transplant. The chain links TRBV7-9 to TRBJ1-4; 7 nucleotides match TRBD1. The sequence came from a human donor who was the organ donor for an intestinal transplant. DNA of the CDR3: TGTGCCAGCAGCGCACAGGGGACACCCCTCGAAAAACTGTTTTTT. It specifies CASSAQGTPLEKLFF.